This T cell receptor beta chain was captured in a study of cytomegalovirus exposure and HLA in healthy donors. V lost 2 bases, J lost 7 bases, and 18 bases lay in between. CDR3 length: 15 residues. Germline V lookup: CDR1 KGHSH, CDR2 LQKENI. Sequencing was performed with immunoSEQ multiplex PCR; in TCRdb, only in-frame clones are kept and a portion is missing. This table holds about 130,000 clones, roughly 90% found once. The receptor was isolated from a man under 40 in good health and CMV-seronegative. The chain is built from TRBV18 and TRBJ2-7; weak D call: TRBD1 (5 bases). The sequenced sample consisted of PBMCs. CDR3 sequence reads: CASSPTTDPGLEQYF. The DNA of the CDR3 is TGTGCCAGCTCACCAACCACGGACCCAGGGTTGGAGCAGTACTTC.